This TCR beta chain came from a study of T-cell reconstitution after alpha-beta-depleted transplantation in children. Library preparation (for TCRbeta) was performed with unique molecular identifiers. MiXCR was run by TCRdb on the PCR reads, yielding one entry per CDR3 protein. Of hundreds of thousands of distinct CDR3 sequences in the sample, roughly 16% were seen once. This receptor was obtained from a boy under three years old who had a stem cell transplant for Wiskott-Aldrich syndrome, so the T cells may come from the graft donor. Here the sequenced sample was PBMCs, mostly from graft donor cells, taken 360 days after TCRalphabeta/CD19-depleted stem cell transplant.

The CDR3 DNA follows: TGCAGTGCTAGAGATCTTAAGGGGATGGAATCCTACGAGCAGTACTTC. It yields the protein CSARDLKGMESYEQYF. The chain has TRBV20-1 and TRBJ2-7; the D gene is possibly TRBD1 (5 bases). There are 16 residues in the CDR3. Germline CDR1 is DFQATT and CDR2 is SNEGSKA (reference sequence). V was shortened by 0 bases and J by 1 base, with 16 bases between the two germline ends.